One sample yielded the 2 T cell receptor beta chains listed below, sequenced in a study of tumor and adjacent non-tumor tissue in lung cancer. No cell sorting was done before RNA was extracted from the tissue. Three rounds of nested PCR, following a modified ARM-PCR protocol, produced the TCRbeta library. TCRdb independently ran MiXCR on the multiplex PCR reads; one entry per CDR3 protein. Here the sample spans 130,000 or so distinct CDR3 sequences, around three fifths being singletons. Material: lung tumor tissue. The source of these receptors is a man in his thirties or forties with non-small cell lung cancer.

The V and J genes are TRBV30 and TRBJ2-1; D is unclear. The length of the CDR3 is 12 residues. Germline-derived CDR1 and CDR2 are GTSNPN and SVGIG (reference sequence). The ends were cut back, 5 bases at V and 10 bases at J, with 15 bases in the middle. In DNA form, the CDR3 reads TGTGCCTGGGAAGGGCCGCAGCTAGAGCAGTTCTTC. This encodes CAWEGPQLEQFF.

The gene calls are TRBV29-1 and TRBJ1-1, with D unresolved. V was pared by 6 bases and J by 11 bases, with 19 bases between. The CDR3 is made up of 12 amino acids. Germline V gene data show CDR1 as SQVTM and CDR2 as ANQGSEA. The CDR3 protein is CSVLVVNIEAFF. DNA of the CDR3: TGCAGCGTCCTGGTGGTTAACATTGAGGCTTTCTTT.